This T cell receptor beta chain derives from a study of T cell responses to AZD1222 COVID-19 vaccine. Profiling relied on immunoSEQ multiplex PCR, and the TCRdb table lists in-frame clones only, not all of them. The repertoire holds some 110,000 clones, with about 89% as singletons. The specimen comprised peripheral blood, sampled 28 days after the second dose of the MenACWY control vaccine. This receptor was obtained from an adult who received the MenACWY meningococcal vaccine as a control.

The CDR3 sequence: CASSATGGAYTEAFF. CDR3 DNA: TGTGCCAGCAGTGCTACAGGGGGCGCGTACACTGAAGCTTTCTTT. The rearrangement joins TRBV6-4 to TRBJ1-1, with TRBD1 matching 9 bases. CDR1 and CDR2 from the germline V gene are MRHNA and SNTAGT. After removal of 4 bases from V and 3 bases from J, the junction contained 6 bases not matched to a gene. The CDR3 has 15 residues.